This entry is about one T cell receptor (beta chain). This record belongs to a study of CD8+ T cells in alopecia areata. RNA was isolated and reverse transcribed to cDNA, the sequencing template. Sequenced by immunoSEQ multiplex PCR; TCRdb stores in-frame clones only, minus some. This table has approximately 150,000 clones, around 57% appearing once. CDR1 is KGHSH, CDR2 LQKENI, per germline. Trimming at V came to 3 bases and at J to 10 bases, leaving 10 bases not matched to a gene. CDR3 length: 15 amino acids. CD4+ and CD8+ T cells were sorted from PBMCs. Material for sequencing was CD4+ T cells sorted from blood. This TCR came from a human donor in good health. V gene TRBV18 combines with J gene TRBJ2-1, with TRBD2 identical over 9 bases. The CDR3 region is CASSPFGGRDGEQFF. The CDR3 DNA follows: TGTGCCAGCTCACCGTTTGGCGGGAGGGACGGGGAGCAGTTCTTC.